What follows are 22 T cell receptor beta chains derived from one specimen sequenced in a study of T cell responses to AZD1222 COVID-19 vaccine. Data came from immunoSEQ multiplex PCR; TCRdb stores just in-frame clones and leaves some out. The profile shows 99,000 or so clones, 88% of them singletons. The specimen comprised peripheral blood, sampled on day 0 of AZD1222 vaccination. All receptors come from an adult in good health.

This clone has more than one count but fewer than ten. The rearrangement uses TRBV2 and TRBJ2-4, with a weak D call TRBD2 (5 bases). This CDR3 is built from 13 residues. Trimming took off 8 bases at V and 1 base at J, with 9 bases between the two ends. The germline CDR1 and CDR2 sequences are SNHLY and FYNNEI. The CDR3 nucleotides are TGTGCCAGCCGGGGTCGGGCCAAAAACATTCAGTACTTC. This sequence encodes CASRGRAKNIQYF.

The CDR3 DNA reads as TGTGCCAGCAGTTGGTCGGGAGTGGGGAATGAGCAGTTCTTC. Translated, it gives CASSWSGVGNEQFF. This chain uses TRBV2 with TRBJ2-1; tentative D call: TRBD2 (6 bases). V was cut by 5 bases and J by 7 bases, with 15 bases left in between. This CDR3 is built from 14 residues. Germline values: CDR1 SNHLY, CDR2 FYNNEI. Using reference TRBV2 and TRBJ2-1 for the parts outside the CDR3, the full variable domain is EPEVTQTPSHQVTQMGQEVILRCVPISNHLYFYWYRQILGQKVEFLVSFYNNEISEKSEIFDDQFSVERPDGSNFTLKIRSTKLEDSAMYFCASSWSGVGNEQFFGPGTRLTVL.

The chain couples TRBV6-1 to TRBJ1-5; the D gene is possibly TRBD1 (5 bases). Trimming removed 1 base at V and 6 bases at J, with 16 bases between. The CDR3 totals 16 residues. Germline CDR1 and CDR2: MNHNS and SASEGT. This CDR3 is CASSEGSGGWAQPQHF. The CDR3 DNA sequence: TGTGCCAGCAGTGAAGGCTCGGGGGGGTGGGCTCAGCCCCAGCATTTT.

The V gene is TRBV9, the J gene TRBJ2-7; 7 nucleotides agree with TRBD2. Losses at the gene ends were 0 bases for V and 4 bases for J; bases not matched to a gene: 7. Germline V gene sequence: CDR1 SGDLS, CDR2 YYNGEE. The CDR3 runs to 15 residues. For the CDR3, the DNA is TGTGCCAGCAGCGTAGGAGGCGGGGGAGGTTACGAGCAGTACTTC. Translating gives CASSVGGGGGYEQYF.

This clone was detected once. The rearrangement uses TRBV21-1 and TRBJ2-7; the D segment call TRBD1 is taken from the table without a DNA check. TRBV21-1 is a documented pseudogene. This CDR3 region has 11 residues. The CDR3 DNA reads TGTGCCAGCCGTGGGGCGTGCGAGCAGTACTTC. This encodes CASRGACEQYF.

V is TRBV18 and J is TRBJ2-3, with 10 bases that match TRBD2. Germline V gives CDR1 KGHSH, CDR2 LQKENI. The CDR3 runs 13 residues. The junction had 1 base not matched to a gene; V was cut back by 8 bases and J by 2 bases. The CDR3 sequence: CASGLADTDTQYF. The CDR3 DNA follows: TGTGCCAGCGGACTAGCGGACACAGATACGCAGTATTTT.

The chain links TRBV5-4 to TRBJ2-7, with TRBD1 identical over 8 bases. This CDR3 is built from 14 residues. The germline CDR1 and CDR2 sequences are SGHNT and YYREEE (reference sequence). V shed 4 bases, J shed 0 bases, and the junction held 3 bases outside the gene matches. The CDR3 nucleotides are TGTGCCAGCAGCCGACAGGGGAACTCCTACGAGCAGTACTTC. Encoded protein: CASSRQGNSYEQYF.

The chain links TRBV14 to TRBJ2-4; D might be TRBD2 (6 bases). The germline gives CDR1 SGHDN, CDR2 FVKESK. The CDR3 loop spans 18 amino acids. V shed 0 bases and J shed 1 base, with 16 bases lying between them. DNA for the CDR3: TGTGCCAGCAGCCAAGATTGGGCGGCCACTAGCGCCAAAAACATTCAGTACTTC. Translation: CASSQDWAATSAKNIQYF.

This clone has more than one count but fewer than ten. V is TRBV27 and J is TRBJ2-7, with 8 bases lining up with TRBD1. Germline loops: CDR1 MNHEY, CDR2 SMNVEV (reference sequence). V lost 6 bases to trimming and J lost 3 bases; unmatched junction nucleotides: 10. The CDR3 length is 15 residues. This CDR3 reads CASRPLQGVDYEQYF. The CDR3 DNA is TGTGCCAGCAGACCCCTACAGGGGGTTGACTACGAGCAGTACTTC.

The chain joins TRBV7-2 to TRBJ1-2; D call uncertain. The V end lost 2 bases, the J end lost 5 bases, and 12 bases lay between the germline ends. Germline CDR1 is SGHTA and CDR2 is FQGNSA. This CDR3 has 14 amino acids. The CDR3 sequence: CASSLIGTEYGYTF. CDR3 DNA: TGTGCCAGCAGCTTAATTGGAACCGAGTATGGCTACACCTTC.

The chain links TRBV18 to TRBJ2-5; D is uncertain. Trimming took 3 bases from V and 3 from J, leaving 5 bases between them. CDR1 KGHSH and CDR2 LQKENI come from the germline V gene. The length of the CDR3 is 12 residues. This CDR3 is CASSPVEETQYF. In nucleotides, the CDR3 is TGTGCCAGCTCACCTGTAGAAGAGACCCAGTACTTC.

This sequence joins TRBV2 and TRBJ2-3; D not resolved. This CDR3 has 13 amino acids. Deletions cut 4 bases from V and 5 bases from J, with 10 bases between. CDR1 is SNHLY and CDR2 is FYNNEI in the germline V gene. Written as DNA, the CDR3 is TGTGCCAGCAGTGTTTCCTTGGGAGATACGCAGTATTTT. As protein: CASSVSLGDTQYF.

The rearrangement joins TRBV19 to TRBJ1-5; 10 nucleotides line up with TRBD1. CDR1 is LNHDA, CDR2 SQIVND, per germline (reference sequence). The CDR3 sequence is 14 residues long. Germline trimming cut 6 bases from V and 7 bases from J; bases unmatched to any gene: 6. The CDR3 is CASRARDRGQPQHF. CDR3 coding DNA: TGTGCCAGTAGGGCCCGGGACAGGGGACAGCCCCAGCATTTT.

This chain links TRBV14 with TRBJ2-7, with D maybe TRBD2 (7 bases). The germline V and J ends were trimmed by 1 base and 6 bases, with 13 bases remaining between them. The CDR3 has 14 amino acids. Germline CDR1 and CDR2: SGHDN and FVKESK. CDR3 nucleotide sequence: TGTGCCAGCAGCCAAGTTAGGGGGGGAAGCGAGCAGTACTTC. Its protein is CASSQVRGGSEQYF.

This clone was found once. The chain links TRBV6-5 to TRBJ1-2; TRBD1 is a possible D gene (5 bases). The V end lost 4 bases, the J end lost 8 bases, and 17 bases lay between the germline ends. The CDR3 contains 14 residues. Germline V lookup: CDR1 MNHEY, CDR2 SVGAGI. In nucleotides, the CDR3 is TGTGCCAGCAGTTCCGGGACGGGGATAAGCGGCTACACCTTC. Protein: CASSSGTGISGYTF.

The rearrangement uses TRBV2 and TRBJ1-5; weak D call: TRBD1 (6 bases). CDR3 size: 15 residues. The ends were cut back, 7 bases at V and 6 bases at J, with 19 bases in the middle. Per germline, CDR1 SNHLY and CDR2 FYNNEI. The CDR3 region is CASNSAAGGIQPQHF. Here the CDR3 DNA reads TGTGCCAGCAATTCAGCGGCCGGGGGCATTCAGCCCCAGCATTTT.

The chain couples TRBV5-1 to TRBJ1-5; no definite D call. Trimming removed 0 bases at V and 6 bases at J, with 7 bases between. This CDR3 comprises 13 residues. Germline assignment: CDR1 SGHRS and CDR2 YFSETQ. CDR3 sequence (DNA): TGCGCCAGCAGCTTGGGCACCGCTCAGCCCCAGCATTTT. It yields the protein CASSLGTAQPQHF.

The chain uses TRBV27 and TRBJ2-7; D possibly corresponds to TRBD2 (6 bases). Germline V lookup: CDR1 MNHEY, CDR2 SMNVEV (reference sequence). V lost 2 bases and J lost 6, with 14 bases in between. This CDR3 spans 14 amino acids. The CDR3 sequence: CASSLVLAGSEQYF. Here the CDR3 DNA reads TGTGCCAGCAGTTTAGTACTAGCTGGGTCCGAGCAGTACTTC.

The V gene is TRBV10-3, the J gene TRBJ2-7; TRBD2 agrees at 8 bases. CDR1 and CDR2 (germline): ENHRY, SYGVKD. The CDR3 is 14 residues long. V was clipped by 6 bases and J by 5 bases; unmatched bases: 9. CDR3 sequence (DNA): TGTGCCATCAGGGGACTGGGACTAGGCAACGAGCAGTACTTC. Translated, it gives CAIRGLGLGNEQYF.

The CDR3 region is CASSQDQIAGYNEQFF. The CDR3 nucleotides are TGTGCCAGCAGCCAAGATCAAATAGCGGGCTACAATGAGCAGTTCTTC. The genes are TRBV3-1 (or the pseudogene TRBV3-2) and TRBJ2-1, with TRBD2 matching 7 bases. Germline assignment: CDR1 LGHDT and CDR2 YNNKEL (reference sequence). With 0 bases clipped from V and 3 bases from J, the junction kept 5 bases outside the gene matches. This CDR3 spans 16 amino acids.

J is TRBJ1-1 and V is TRBV28; 9 bases agree with TRBD1. The CDR3 length is 14 residues. The V and J ends lost 5 bases and 10 bases, in that order; junction bases with no gene match: 11. In germline, CDR1 is MDHEN, CDR2 SYDVKM. Here the CDR3 reads CASSIGGGTGSAFF. DNA for the CDR3: TGTGCCAGCAGTATCGGCGGGGGGACAGGGTCAGCTTTCTTT. Drawing the rest from reference TRBV28 and TRBJ1-1, the complete variable domain is DVKVTQSSRYLVKRTGEKVFLECVQDMDHENMFWYRQDPGLGLRLIYFSYDVKMKEKGDIPEGYSVSREKKERFSLILESASTNQTSMYLCASSIGGGTGSAFFGQGTRLTVV.

The chain uses TRBV29-1 and TRBJ2-7; D remains ambiguous. The CDR3 has 12 amino acids. Germline V lookup: CDR1 SQVTM, CDR2 ANQGSEA. Trimming removed 6 bases at V and 5 bases at J, with 14 bases between. The DNA for the CDR3 is TGCAGCGTCGTGGTTAGGGTCCACGAGCAGTACTTC. Translating it yields CSVVVRVHEQYF.